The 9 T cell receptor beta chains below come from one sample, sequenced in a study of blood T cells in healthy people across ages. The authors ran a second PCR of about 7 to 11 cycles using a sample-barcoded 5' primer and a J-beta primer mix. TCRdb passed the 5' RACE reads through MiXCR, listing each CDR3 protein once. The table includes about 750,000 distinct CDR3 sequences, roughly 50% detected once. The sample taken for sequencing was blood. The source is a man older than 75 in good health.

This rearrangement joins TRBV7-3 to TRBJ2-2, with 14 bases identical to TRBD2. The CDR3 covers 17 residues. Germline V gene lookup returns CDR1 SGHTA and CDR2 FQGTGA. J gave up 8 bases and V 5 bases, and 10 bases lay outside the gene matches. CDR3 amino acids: CASSMSGTSGSMGELFF. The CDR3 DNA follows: TGTGCCAGCAGCATGTCCGGGACTAGCGGGAGTATGGGGGAGCTGTTTTTT. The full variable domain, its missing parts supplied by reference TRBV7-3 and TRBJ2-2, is GAGVSQTPSNKVTEKGKYVELRCDPISGHTALYWYRQSLGQGPEFLIYFQGTGAADDSGLPNDRFFAVRPEGSVSTLKIQRTERGDSAVYLCASSMSGTSGSMGELFFGEGSRLTVL.

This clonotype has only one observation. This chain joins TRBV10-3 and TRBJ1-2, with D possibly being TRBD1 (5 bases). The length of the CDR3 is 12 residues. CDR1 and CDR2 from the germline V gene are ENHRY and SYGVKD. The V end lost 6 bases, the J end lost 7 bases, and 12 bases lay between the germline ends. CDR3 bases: TGTGCCATCAGGGGGCATGTAGGTGGCTACACCTTC. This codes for CAIRGHVGGYTF.

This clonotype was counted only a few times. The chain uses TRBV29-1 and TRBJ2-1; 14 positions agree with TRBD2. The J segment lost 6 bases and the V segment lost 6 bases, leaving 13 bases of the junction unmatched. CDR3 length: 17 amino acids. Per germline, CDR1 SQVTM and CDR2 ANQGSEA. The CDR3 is CSVVKTPGLAGVNEQFF. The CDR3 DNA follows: TGCAGCGTCGTCAAAACCCCGGGACTAGCGGGAGTCAATGAGCAGTTCTTC.

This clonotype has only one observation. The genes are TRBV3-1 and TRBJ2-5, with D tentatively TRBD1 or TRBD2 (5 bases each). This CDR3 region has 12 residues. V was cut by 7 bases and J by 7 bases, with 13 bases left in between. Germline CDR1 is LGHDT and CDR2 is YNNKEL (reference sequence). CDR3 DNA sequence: TGTGCCAGCACCGACTATAGGGGGACCCAGTACTTC. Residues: CASTDYRGTQYF.

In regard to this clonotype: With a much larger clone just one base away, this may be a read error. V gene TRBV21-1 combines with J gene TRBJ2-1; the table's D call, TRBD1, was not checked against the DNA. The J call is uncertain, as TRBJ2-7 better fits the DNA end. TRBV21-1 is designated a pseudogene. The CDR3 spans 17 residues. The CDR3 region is CASSKGLAGGAYNEQYF. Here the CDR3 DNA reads TGTGCCAGCAGCAAAGGCTTGGCAGGGGGGGCCTACAATGAGCAGTACTTC.

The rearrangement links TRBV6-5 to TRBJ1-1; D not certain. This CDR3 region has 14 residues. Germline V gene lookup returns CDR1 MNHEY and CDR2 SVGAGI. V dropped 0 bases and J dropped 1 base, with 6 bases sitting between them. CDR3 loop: CASSYSIPNTEAFF. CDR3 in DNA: TGTGCCAGCAGTTACTCGATTCCGAACACTGAAGCTTTCTTT.

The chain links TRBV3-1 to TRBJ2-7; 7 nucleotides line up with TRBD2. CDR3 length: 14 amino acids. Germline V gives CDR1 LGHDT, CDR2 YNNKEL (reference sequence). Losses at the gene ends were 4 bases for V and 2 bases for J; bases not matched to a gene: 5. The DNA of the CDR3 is TGTGCCAGCAGCCCCTCCGGACTAGCCTACGAGCAGTACTTC. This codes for CASSPSGLAYEQYF.

The CDR3: CASSPRGRTGGETQYF. For the CDR3, the DNA is TGTGCCAGCAGCCCCCGCGGCAGAACAGGGGGAGAGACCCAGTACTTC. The chain couples TRBV3-1 to TRBJ2-4, with 8 bases that match TRBD1. The closer fit of TRBJ2-5 to the DNA end suggests the J call may be wrong. This CDR3 comprises 16 residues. Germline V gene sequence: CDR1 LGHDT, CDR2 YNNKEL (reference sequence).

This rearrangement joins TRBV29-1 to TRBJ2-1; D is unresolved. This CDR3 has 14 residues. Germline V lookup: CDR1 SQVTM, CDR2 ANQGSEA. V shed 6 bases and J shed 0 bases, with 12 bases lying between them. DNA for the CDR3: TGCAGCGTCCGAGCGTCAAGCTCCTACAATGAGCAGTTCTTC. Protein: CSVRASSSYNEQFF.